The entry below gives a single T cell receptor (beta chain) sequence along with its context. The antigen is undetermined. The data originate from a study of beta chain features in type 1 diabetes. General study findings and limits: Researchers report that Type 1 diabetes patients had moderately but significantly shorter TCRB CDR3s across all four CD4+ subsets.

The authors reverse transcribed all of the isolated RNA, so sequencing captured expressed TCRB transcripts. The method was immunoSEQ multiplex PCR; TCRdb's version includes in-frame clones alone and lacks a portion of them. The data contain around 300,000 clones, roughly 15% of them seen just once; the ten biggest clones take up roughly 0.015%. Germline assignment: CDR1 SGDLS and CDR2 YYNGEE. CDR3 length: 14 residues. Trimming cost V 2 bases and J 1 base; bases outside gene matches: 1. Input material: naive CD4+ T cells from blood. The source of this sequence is a young man with type 1 diabetes. The chain combines TRBV9 with TRBJ2-3; TRBD1 matches at 7 bases. For the CDR3, the DNA is TGTGCCAGCAGCGTGACAGGGCGCACAGATACGCAGTATTTT. Encoded protein: CASSVTGRTDTQYF.